This T cell receptor (beta chain) was identified in a study of graft-versus-host responses after intestinal transplantation. The CDR3 sequence is 14 residues long. Per germline, CDR1 SGHRS and CDR2 YFSETQ. V dropped 2 bases and J dropped 4; count of bases not matched to a gene: 5. Comments on this clone: As yet, its antigen is unknown.

The study, taken as a whole, reports: Some GvH clones appeared in ileal mucosa or blood before recipient bone marrow.

The method was immunoSEQ multiplex PCR; TCRdb's version includes in-frame clones alone and lacks a portion of them. The sample has 75,000 to 90,000 clones; around nine tenths are singletons. The gene calls are TRBV5-1 and TRBJ2-7, with 8 bases lining up with TRBD2. The source was unstimulated CD4+ T cells sorted from spleen or lymph node cells, collected before intestinal transplant. This receptor was taken from a human donor who received an intestinal transplant. The CDR3: CASSFGRATYEQYF. In DNA, the CDR3 is TGCGCCAGCAGCTTCGGGAGGGCCACGTACGAGCAGTACTTC.